Below, one T cell receptor (beta chain) is given with its context. Random hexamers were used to reverse transcribe an amount of about 0.5 to 1 ug RNA. Each CDR3 protein is one row after TCRdb ran MiXCR on the immunoSEQ multiplex PCR reads. The table shows some 200,000 distinct CDR3 sequences, with about 91% occurring only once. V lost 4 bases and J lost 0; bases outside the gene matches: 4. From germline, CDR1 is DFQATT and CDR2 SNEGSKA (reference sequence). The CDR3 has 17 amino acids. This sample is part of a study of CD8 T cells in Susac syndrome. Negative magnetic isolation gave CD8+ and CD4+ cells; FACS enriched CD8+ TEMRA.

The chain employs TRBV20-1 and TRBJ2-2, with 14 bases identical to TRBD2. The receptor was derived from a human donor with Susac syndrome. The sequenced material came from CD4+ T cells from PBMCs. The CDR3 region is CSAKTSGGAANTGELFF. The CDR3 DNA reads as TGCAGTGCTAAGACTAGCGGGGGGGCCGCGAACACCGGGGAGCTGTTTTTT.